This T cell receptor (beta chain) derives from a study of cytomegalovirus exposure and HLA in healthy donors. Germline V gene data show CDR1 as MNHNS and CDR2 as SASEGT. The CDR3 consists of 14 residues. J was trimmed by 5 bases and V by 5 bases; bases with no gene match: 4. The PCR was carried out with 60 Vbeta primers and 13 Jbeta primers. Only in-frame clones appear in the TCRdb table, and some are missing; sequencing was by immunoSEQ multiplex PCR. This table lists 75,000 to 85,000 clones. This chain links TRBV6-1 with TRBJ2-5, with TRBD1 matching 11 bases. The sequence was obtained from a man in his late teens or twenties in good health and CMV-seropositive. Sequencing input: PBMCs. The CDR3 DNA sequence: TGTGCCAGCAGTCCCGGGACAGGGGGGGAGACCCAGTACTTC. Protein sequence: CASSPGTGGETQYF.